A selection of T cell receptor beta chains follows, all from one sample in a study of post-analysis software for immune sequencing data. TCRdb passed the PCR reads through MiXCR, listing each CDR3 protein once. The sample has 400,000 to 500,000 distinct CDR3 sequences, approximately 39% seen once. Input material: blood. Receptors originate from a girl aged 2-10 years with multiple sclerosis. CDR3s include the opening cysteine and the closing phenylalanine or tryptophan. The D gene is left open where the match is weak. The size field is filled for only some rows; it gives once, few, many or a size class.

J,V,size,D,DNA,CDR3
TRBJ2-7,TRBV5-1,NA,TRBD1,TGCGCCAGCAGCTCAGGGGGCGGTGACGAGCAGTACTTC,CASSSGGGDEQYF
TRBJ2-5,TRBV10-3,NA,NA,TGTGCCATCAGTGGACTCCATGAGACCCAGTACTTC,CAISGLHETQYF
TRBJ1-1,TRBV6-5,NA,NA,TGTGCCAGCAGTTACTCGTGGAGGGACGGGGCTTTCTTT,CASSYSWRDGAFF
TRBJ1-6,TRBV12-3/TRBV12-4,NA,NA,TGTGCCAGCAAGGTGGGAGGAGGTTCACCCCTCCACTTT,CASKVGGGSPLHF
TRBJ2-7,TRBV4-2,few,NA,TGTGCCAGCAGCCAAGGGTGGACTTCGATCTACGAGCAGTACTTC,CASSQGWTSIYEQYF
TRBJ1-6,TRBV12-3/TRBV12-4,NA,TRBD1,TGTGCCAGCACCACGGACAGGGGGCGAGGTTCACCCCTCCACTTT,CASTTDRGRGSPLHF
TRBJ2-4,TRBV6-6,NA,NA,TGTGCCAGCAGTAACCCAAAGTGGGATATCCAAAACATTCAGTACTTC,CASSNPKWDIQNIQYF
TRBJ2-1,TRBV11-2,few,NA,TGTGCCAGCAGCTTACTCATGCCAGAGCAGTTCTTC,CASSLLMPEQFF
TRBJ1-2,TRBV28,NA,NA,TGTGCCAGCAGTTCTATTAATCAGGGGTTCGGGGTTGGCTACACCTTC,CASSSINQGFGVGYTF
TRBJ2-5,TRBV20-1,NA,TRBD2,TGCAGTGCTATCAGGACCGGGACTAGCGGAGAGACCCAGTACTTC,CSAIRTGTSGETQYF
TRBJ1-1,TRBV19,NA,NA,TGTGCCAGTAAGGGGCATGAAGCTTTCTTT,CASKGHEAFF
TRBJ2-7,TRBV5-5,NA,NA,TGTGCCAGCAGCGCGAGAGGAGACTACGAGCAGTACTTC,CASSARGDYEQYF
TRBJ2-2,TRBV29-1,few,NA,TGCAGCGTTGGGGACACCGGGTCCAGTTACACCGGGGAGCTGTTTTTT,CSVGDTGSSYTGELFF
TRBJ1-2,TRBV28,NA,NA,TGTGCCAGCAGTTTCAACTTGCGACTGCGCTATGGCTACACCTTC,CASSFNLRLRYGYTF
TRBJ2-1,TRBV20-1,NA,TRBD2,TGCAGTGCTAGAGGGGGAACAAGCGGGAGAGTCAGTTACAATGAGCAGTTCTTC,CSARGGTSGRVSYNEQFF
TRBJ2-7,TRBV5-1,NA,NA,TGCGCCAGAAGCCCCCGGGACCCCACCTACGAGCAGTACTTC,CARSPRDPTYEQYF
TRBJ2-5,TRBV5-1,NA,NA,TGCGCCAGCAGCGACCCTCCGAAGGAGACCCAGTACTTC,CASSDPPKETQYF
TRBJ2-1,TRBV10-3,NA,NA,TGTGCCATCAGTGATGGGGAGCAGTTCTTC,CAISDGEQFF
TRBJ1-4,TRBV7-6,NA,TRBD1,TGTGCCAGCAGCACAAAAGGACAGGGCTATAATGAAAAACTGTTTTTT,CASSTKGQGYNEKLFF
TRBJ2-1,TRBV5-1,NA,TRBD2,TGCGCCAGCAGCCTAGCGGGGGGAGAAGTGAATGAGCAGTTCTTC,CASSLAGGEVNEQFF
TRBJ2-7,TRBV27,NA,TRBD1,TGTGCCAGCAGTCATAGAGGGAGAACTGGGACAGGGGATTCCTACGAGCAGTACTTC,CASSHRGRTGTGDSYEQYF
TRBJ2-3,TRBV29-1,NA,NA,TGCAGCGTTGAACAGGGTGGAGAAGATACGCAGTATTTT,CSVEQGGEDTQYF
TRBJ2-7,TRBV9,few,TRBD2,TGTGCCAGCAGCGCACTAGCGGGGGATTTCTACGAGCAGTACTTC,CASSALAGDFYEQYF
TRBJ2-5,TRBV3-1,few,TRBD1,TGTGCCAGCAGCCCCCCCACGGACAGGGAGACCCAGTACTTC,CASSPPTDRETQYF
TRBJ2-7,TRBV29-1,few,NA,TGCAGCGTTTCCCCCACAGGCTTGCCCTACGAGCAGTACTTC,CSVSPTGLPYEQYF
TRBJ1-1,TRBV25-1,NA,TRBD1,TGTGCCAGCAGTGTGACAGGGTCCACTGAAGCTTTCTTT,CASSVTGSTEAFF
TRBJ2-7,TRBV6-2/TRBV6-3,NA,TRBD2,TGTGCCAGCAGGACTGCTAGCGGGTCTTTCTACGAGCAGTACTTC,CASRTASGSFYEQYF
TRBJ1-5,TRBV28,few,TRBD1,TGTGCCAGCAGTTTATCGACAGGGCCGAATCAGCCCCAGCATTTT,CASSLSTGPNQPQHF
TRBJ2-5,TRBV20-1,few,TRBD2,TGCAGTGCTTCCGACCTCGGGACTAGCAGGGAGACCCAGTACTTC,CSASDLGTSRETQYF
TRBJ2-2,TRBV10-3,NA,TRBD2,TGTGCCATCAGTGATTCAGCGGGAGGGCCCACCGGGGAGCTGTTTTTT,CAISDSAGGPTGELFF
TRBJ2-5,TRBV29-1,NA,NA,TGCAGCGTTCAGGGAGGTGGGACCCAGTACTTC,CSVQGGGTQYF
TRBJ2-4,TRBV7-3,few,NA,TGTGCCAGCAGCTTAAGAGGGGGAGTCAAAAACATTCAGTACTTC,CASSLRGGVKNIQYF
TRBJ1-2,TRBV7-9,NA,TRBD1,TGTGCCAGCAGCTCGTGGACAGGTGGCTACACCTTC,CASSSWTGGYTF
TRBJ1-2,TRBV29-1,NA,NA,TGCAGCGTTGTCCGGGACTATGGCTACACCTTC,CSVVRDYGYTF
TRBJ2-5,TRBV7-8,NA,TRBD2,TGTGCCAGCAGCTTAAGGGCGGGAGGCATCCGAAGGGAGACCCAGTACTTC,CASSLRAGGIRRETQYF
TRBJ2-1,TRBV28,few,TRBD2,TGTGCCAGCAGTTTATGGGGCGGGACTAGCGGCTACAATGAGCAGTTCTTC,CASSLWGGTSGYNEQFF
TRBJ1-2,TRBV20-1,few,NA,TGCAGTGCTAGAGATAAATGGGGGGCGGGGGGCTACACCTTC,CSARDKWGAGGYTF
TRBJ1-4,TRBV29-1,few,NA,TGCAGCGTTATAGGGGGAACTAATGAAAAACTGTTTTTT,CSVIGGTNEKLFF
TRBJ2-7,TRBV12-3/TRBV12-4,NA,NA,TGTGCCAGCAGGGGCGGGGGCAATTTCTACGAGCAGTACTTC,CASRGGGNFYEQYF
TRBJ2-7,TRBV7-9,NA,TRBD1,TGTGCCAGCAGCTTTCGGACAGGGAACTACGAGCAGTACTTC,CASSFRTGNYEQYF
TRBJ2-5,TRBV15,NA,NA,TGTGCCACCAGCAGAGATGGGATGAATTCCCAAGAGACCCAGTACTTC,CATSRDGMNSQETQYF
TRBJ2-7,TRBV20-1,NA,NA,TGCAGTGCTACCACCCGGGAAGGCGAGCAGTACTTC,CSATTREGEQYF
TRBJ2-7,TRBV4-3,NA,NA,TGCGCCAGACCCTCGAGAAACGAGCAGTACTTC,CARPSRNEQYF
TRBJ2-7,TRBV7-9,NA,NA,TGTGCCAGCAGCCGGACTTCAGGATGGGAGCAGTACTTC,CASSRTSGWEQYF
TRBJ2-1,TRBV5-6,NA,NA,TGTGCCAGCAGCTTGAATCTGAACAATGAGCAGTTCTTC,CASSLNLNNEQFF
TRBJ1-5,TRBV15,NA,NA,TGTGCCACCAGCAGATCCAAGACCCGCACTAATAATCAGCCCCAGCATTTT,CATSRSKTRTNNQPQHF
TRBJ1-2,TRBV28,NA,NA,TGTGCCAGCGCCCGTGGCGGGACTGGGGTAAGAGGCTACACCTTC,CASARGGTGVRGYTF
TRBJ2-2,TRBV7-3,NA,NA,TGTGCCAGCAGCTTAACGGGCCGACCGAACACCGGGGAGCTGTTTTTT,CASSLTGRPNTGELFF
TRBJ2-2,TRBV5-1,NA,TRBD2,TGCGCCAGCAGCTTGAGACCCGGGGGGACCGGGGAGCTGTTTTTT,CASSLRPGGTGELFF
TRBJ2-7,TRBV7-9,NA,NA,TGTGCCAGCAGCCCGACTATCACCTACGAGCAGTACTTC,CASSPTITYEQYF
TRBJ1-5,TRBV3-1,NA,NA,TGTGCCAGCAGCCAACGGCAGGGGAATCAGCCCCAGCATTTT,CASSQRQGNQPQHF